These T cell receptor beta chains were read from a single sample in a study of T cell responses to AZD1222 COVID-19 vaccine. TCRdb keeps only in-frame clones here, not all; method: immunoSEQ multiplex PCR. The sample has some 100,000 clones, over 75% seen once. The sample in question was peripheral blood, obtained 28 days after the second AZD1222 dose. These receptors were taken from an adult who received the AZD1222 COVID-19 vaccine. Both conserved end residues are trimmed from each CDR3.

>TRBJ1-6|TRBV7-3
ASSLNNSPLH
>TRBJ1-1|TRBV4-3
ASSQDGQGIGTEAF
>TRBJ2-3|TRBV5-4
ASSLVDRETDTQY
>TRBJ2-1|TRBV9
ASSVGGRSSYNEQF
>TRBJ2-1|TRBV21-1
ASSLQRGEQF
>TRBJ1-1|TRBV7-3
ASSDSTNTEAF
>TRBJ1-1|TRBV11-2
ASSADRNTEAF
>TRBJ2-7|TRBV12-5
ASGLGPGQGYEQY
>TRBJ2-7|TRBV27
ASSQIGPYSYEQY
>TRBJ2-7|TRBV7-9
ASSSGQGAWEQY
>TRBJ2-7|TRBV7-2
ASSHHGPSEYSYEQY
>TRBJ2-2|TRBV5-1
ASSLPGTGELF
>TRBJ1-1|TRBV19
ASSVLQGTNTEAF
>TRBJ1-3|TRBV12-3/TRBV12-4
ASSLLDTIY
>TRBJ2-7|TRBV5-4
ASSLVPPSYEQY
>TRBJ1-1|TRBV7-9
ASSSTGLVGAF
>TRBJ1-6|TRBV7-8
ATFSLTGTANSPLH
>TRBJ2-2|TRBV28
ASPFGYTGELF
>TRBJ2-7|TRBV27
ASSFQPLDEQY
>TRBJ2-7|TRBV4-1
ASSQDVAVTYEQY
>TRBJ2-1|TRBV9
ASSAVGGGYEQF
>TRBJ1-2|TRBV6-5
ASSRQGARTGYT
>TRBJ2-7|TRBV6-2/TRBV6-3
ASSSTRYEQY
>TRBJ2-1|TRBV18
ASSLPSTEQF
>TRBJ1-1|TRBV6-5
ASSYSPGGPEAF
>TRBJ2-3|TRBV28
ASSLAGGPGDTQY
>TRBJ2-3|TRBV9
ASSASGREDTQY
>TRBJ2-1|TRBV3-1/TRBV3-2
ASSQEGASGGNEQF
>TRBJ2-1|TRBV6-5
ASIRRGGRNNEQF
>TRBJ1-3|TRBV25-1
ASSDPGATIY
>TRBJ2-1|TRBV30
AWSRTGTNNEQF
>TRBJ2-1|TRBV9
ASSPGERTNEQF
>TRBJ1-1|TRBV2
ASSAFTEAF
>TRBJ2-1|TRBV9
ASSSGGYNEQF
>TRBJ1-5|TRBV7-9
ASSLATITGQPQH
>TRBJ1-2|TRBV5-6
ASSRGRGQGYT
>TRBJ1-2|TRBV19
ASSRDRVGYGYT
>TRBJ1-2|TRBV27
ASSLTVIGAGYT
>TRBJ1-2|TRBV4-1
ASSSAGRNYGYT
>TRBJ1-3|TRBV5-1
ASSLEGGNTIY
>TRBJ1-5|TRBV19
ASRLGGGAQPQH
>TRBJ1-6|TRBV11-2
ASSLGVDRGYSPLH
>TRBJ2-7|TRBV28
ASSSPPPGPYEQY
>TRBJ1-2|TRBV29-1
SVAQGLDYGYT
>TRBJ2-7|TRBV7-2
ASSPRRGDRLHEQY
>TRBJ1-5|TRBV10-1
ASTLVPQVDSFSNQPQH
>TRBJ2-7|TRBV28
ASSPFRLRTSGHTIREQY
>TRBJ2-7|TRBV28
ASTKWRTGGDEQY